This T cell receptor beta chain originates from a study of CD8 T cells in Susac syndrome. An input of about 0.45 to 1 ug of RNA was subjected to reverse transcription using random hexamers. TCRdb used MiXCR to reprocess the immunoSEQ multiplex PCR reads, holding one entry per CDR3 protein. The sample lists around 190,000 distinct CDR3 sequences; approximately 93% were seen once. From germline, CDR1 is SGHDN and CDR2 FVKESK. The V end was cut by 1 base, the J end by 7 bases, with 11 bases between. The CDR3 is 15 residues long. The origin of this receptor is a human donor in good health. The material sequenced was CD4+ T cells from PBMCs. The chain recombines TRBV14 with TRBJ1-6, with D uncertain. In DNA, the CDR3 is TGTGCCAGCAGCCAAGGCAGGCCCCTCAATTCACCCCTCCACTTT. It yields the protein CASSQGRPLNSPLHF. Combining the CDR3 with reference TRBV14 and TRBJ1-6 gives the whole variable domain EAGVTQFPSHSVIEKGQTVTLRCDPISGHDNLYWYRRVMGKEIKFLLHFVKESKQDESGMPNNRFLAERTGGTYSTLKVQPAELEDSGVYFCASSQGRPLNSPLHFGNGTRLTVT.